The rows below give T cell receptor beta chains drawn from one sample of a study of PD-1 blockade in classical Hodgkin lymphoma. The assay was immunoSEQ multiplex PCR, and TCRdb's table has in-frame clones only and misses some. The sample records approximately 41,000 clones, 78% being singletons. This sample comprised peripheral blood mononuclear cells (PBMCs), obtained at baseline. The receptors derive from a human donor with classical Hodgkin lymphoma. CDR3s include the opening cysteine and the closing phenylalanine or tryptophan. Clone sizes are given selectively: once, few, many, or a class where the clone is expanded.

clone_size v_call cdr3_aa
NA TRBV15 CATSSSLMRQGEQFF
NA TRBV6-1 CAAQVRGSGGYTF
NA TRBV6-5 CASNLQGTATEAFF
NA TRBV5-5 CASRNGTGILAKNIQYF
NA TRBV6-1 CASSFQEYGYTF
NA TRBV25-1 CASSDSPWLGPEKLFF
NA TRBV7-9 CASSLAQNYGYTF
NA TRBV27 CASSYRTTGELFF
medium-sized TRBV19 CASSLRDRIYMGAKNIQYF
once TRBV19 CASSIDGQGRDQPQHF
NA TRBV7-8 CASSPSGLSYEQYF
NA TRBV6-5 CASSYRQSNQPQHF
NA TRBV19 CASSIFGTGGDEQYF
few TRBV5-1 CASSLTAGGGYTF